This section outlines one TCR beta chain sequence together with its context. Produced via immunoSEQ multiplex PCR; TCRdb's table is partial and in-frame only. Of about 140,000 clones in the sample, 88% were seen once. This record belongs to a study of cytomegalovirus exposure and HLA in healthy donors. Trimming took off 0 bases at V and 6 bases at J, with 6 bases between the two ends. Germline values: CDR1 SGHNT, CDR2 YYREEE (reference sequence). CDR3 length: 13 residues. This TCR was sampled from a young woman in good health and CMV-seropositive. The chain employs TRBV5-4 and TRBJ2-2; D gene uncertain. Sequencing was performed on PBMCs. CDR3: CASSLDGAGELFF. The CDR3 DNA follows: TGTGCCAGCAGCTTGGACGGAGCCGGGGAGCTGTTTTTT.